The 3 T cell receptor beta chains listed next were all sequenced from one sample in a study of CD8 T cells in Susac syndrome. Roughly 0.45 to 1 ug RNA was reverse transcribed with random hexamers. MiXCR, run by TCRdb on the immunoSEQ multiplex PCR reads, gives a single entry per CDR3 protein. Of 250,000 to 300,000 distinct CDR3 sequences listed, approximately 81% were seen once; the top ten hold 0.11%. The sample taken for sequencing was CD8+ T cells from PBMCs. These receptors were collected from a human donor with multiple sclerosis.

The chain is built from TRBV12-3 or TRBV12-4 and TRBJ2-1; TRBD1 aligns across 9 bases. This CDR3 is built from 12 residues. V was clipped by 7 bases and J by 9 bases; unmatched bases: 4. CDR3 bases: TGTGCCAGCATAACAGGGGGCTTTGAGCAGTTCTTC. Its protein is CASITGGFEQFF.

The chain links TRBV14 to TRBJ1-2; D unresolved. The CDR3 totals 16 residues. Trimming took 1 base from V and 2 from J, leaving 14 bases between them. CDR1 and CDR2 (germline): SGHDN, FVKESK. The CDR3 region is CASSQGKDSRNYGYTF. DNA of the CDR3: TGTGCCAGCAGCCAAGGCAAAGACTCCCGAAACTATGGCTACACCTTC.

This clonotype was found once. This rearrangement joins TRBV7-9 to TRBJ1-4; D remains unclear. Germline assignment: CDR1 SEHNR and CDR2 FQNEAQ (reference sequence). The CDR3 runs 14 residues. Deletions cut 5 bases from V and 0 bases from J, with 7 bases between. The CDR3 DNA follows: TGTGCCAGCAGCCCCTGGACAACTAATGAAAAACTGTTTTTT. It is translated as CASSPWTTNEKLFF.